Listed below are T cell receptor beta chains from one sample, sequenced in a study of cytomegalovirus exposure and HLA in healthy donors. Sequencing was performed with immunoSEQ multiplex PCR; in TCRdb, only in-frame clones are kept and a portion is missing. Of roughly 58,000 clones listed, about 80% are singletons. Sequenced: PBMCs. Every receptor here comes from a human donor in good health. The CDR3 runs from the conserved cysteine through the conserved F or W. A D gene is named only where the DNA matches it firmly. Clone size is shown for a subset of rows, as once, few, many or a class of expanded clone.

CDR3nt: TGTGCCAGCAGCTCCAACCCCGGGACAAGATACGAGCAGTACTTC
CDR3aa: CASSSNPGTRYEQYF
len: 15
j_gene: TRBJ2-7
abundance: -
d_gene: -
v_gene: TRBV11-2

CDR3nt: TGTGCCAGCAGCCCACAGGGGAAGGTTGGCTACACCTTC
CDR3aa: CASSPQGKVGYTF
len: 13
j_gene: TRBJ1-2
abundance: few
d_gene: TRBD1
v_gene: TRBV27

CDR3nt: TGTGCCAGCAGCTTAGCGCGGCCAGGGGGCATCTACGAGCAGTACTTC
CDR3aa: CASSLARPGGIYEQYF
len: 16
j_gene: TRBJ2-7
abundance: -
d_gene: TRBD1
v_gene: TRBV7-6

CDR3nt: TGTGCCAGCAGTTCGAGCAATGAAAAACTGTTTTTT
CDR3aa: CASSSSNEKLFF
len: 12
j_gene: TRBJ1-4
abundance: -
d_gene: -
v_gene: TRBV28

CDR3nt: TGTGCCAGCAGCCCCGGGACTAGCGGTACAGATACGCAGTATTTT
CDR3aa: CASSPGTSGTDTQYF
len: 15
j_gene: TRBJ2-3
abundance: -
d_gene: TRBD2
v_gene: TRBV5-4

CDR3nt: TGTGCCAGCAGCTCCCCAGGTTCAAGCTCCTACGAGCAGTACTTC
CDR3aa: CASSSPGSSSYEQYF
len: 15
j_gene: TRBJ2-7
abundance: -
d_gene: -
v_gene: TRBV27

CDR3nt: TGTGCCAGCAGCCCCCACCGGGACAGGACCTACGAGCAGTACTTC
CDR3aa: CASSPHRDRTYEQYF
len: 15
j_gene: TRBJ2-7
abundance: -
d_gene: TRBD1
v_gene: TRBV7-8

CDR3nt: TGTGCCAGCACTACCGGGACAGACTATTTCTATGGCTACACCTTC
CDR3aa: CASTTGTDYFYGYTF
len: 15
j_gene: TRBJ1-2
abundance: -
d_gene: TRBD1
v_gene: TRBV6-1

CDR3nt: TGTGCCAGCAGTGAGTCCGGCTACGAGCAGTACTTC
CDR3aa: CASSESGYEQYF
len: 12
j_gene: TRBJ2-7
abundance: -
d_gene: -
v_gene: TRBV6-1

CDR3nt: TGTGCCAGTAGTATAGGGGGGCCAGCAAATCAGCCCCAGCATTTT
CDR3aa: CASSIGGPANQPQHF
len: 15
j_gene: TRBJ1-5
abundance: -
d_gene: -
v_gene: TRBV19

CDR3nt: TGTGCCAGCAGTGAACTCTTGACAGGGGAGGAAGCTTTCTTT
CDR3aa: CASSELLTGEEAFF
len: 14
j_gene: TRBJ1-1
abundance: -
d_gene: TRBD1
v_gene: TRBV6-1

CDR3nt: TGTGCCTGGAGTGGGCGGTATACGCAGTATTTT
CDR3aa: CAWSGRYTQYF
len: 11
j_gene: TRBJ2-3
abundance: -
d_gene: -
v_gene: TRBV30

CDR3nt: TGCAGCGTTGGGGACAGGGGGACCGCTTCCGAGACCCAGTACTTC
CDR3aa: CSVGDRGTASETQYF
len: 15
j_gene: TRBJ2-5
abundance: -
d_gene: TRBD1
v_gene: TRBV29-1

CDR3nt: TGTGCCAGCAGTGAAATCCCTAGGGGTACGCAGTATTTT
CDR3aa: CASSEIPRGTQYF
len: 13
j_gene: TRBJ2-3
abundance: -
d_gene: -
v_gene: TRBV2

CDR3nt: TGTGCCAGCAGCGTAGCTTCCCGGGTCGGGGAGCTGTTTTTT
CDR3aa: CASSVASRVGELFF
len: 14
j_gene: TRBJ2-2
abundance: once
d_gene: -
v_gene: TRBV9

CDR3nt: TGTGCCAGCAGTCACAGGGTAGGGTATGGCTACACCTTC
CDR3aa: CASSHRVGYGYTF
len: 13
j_gene: TRBJ1-2
abundance: -
d_gene: -
v_gene: TRBV6-6

CDR3nt: TGTGCCAGTAGTATAGCGGGACAGCTCAACAATGAGCAGTTCTTC
CDR3aa: CASSIAGQLNNEQFF
len: 15
j_gene: TRBJ2-1
abundance: -
d_gene: TRBD1
v_gene: TRBV19

CDR3nt: TGTGCCACCAGCACGGACATTCTAGGGGCCAACGTCCTGACTTTC
CDR3aa: CATSTDILGANVLTF
len: 15
j_gene: TRBJ2-6
abundance: -
d_gene: -
v_gene: TRBV15

CDR3nt: TGTGCCAGCAGCGACGCACGGGGCACAGATACGCAGTATTTT
CDR3aa: CASSDARGTDTQYF
len: 14
j_gene: TRBJ2-3
abundance: -
d_gene: -
v_gene: TRBV9

CDR3nt: TGTGCCAGCAGTGAATGGGCGTCATTTTCGGGGCCACAGGGATGGGTCTACTTC
CDR3aa: CASSEWASFSGPQGWVYF
len: 18
j_gene: TRBJ2-4
abundance: -
d_gene: -
v_gene: TRBV2

CDR3nt: TGCGCCAGCACCTACGGGACAGGCCTATCCTACAATGAGCAGTTCTTC
CDR3aa: CASTYGTGLSYNEQFF
len: 16
j_gene: TRBJ2-1
abundance: -
d_gene: TRBD1
v_gene: TRBV5-1

CDR3nt: TGTGCCAGCTCACTGGGACAGGGGTATAATTCACCCCTCCACTTT
CDR3aa: CASSLGQGYNSPLHF
len: 15
j_gene: TRBJ1-6
abundance: -
d_gene: TRBD1
v_gene: TRBV18

CDR3nt: TGTGCCAGCAGCTGGGCGGGTAGCGGGAACACCGGGGAGCTGTTTTTT
CDR3aa: CASSWAGSGNTGELFF
len: 16
j_gene: TRBJ2-2
abundance: -
d_gene: -
v_gene: TRBV7-3

CDR3nt: TGTGCCAGCAGTCAGCTGACAGGGGACCGCTACACCTTC
CDR3aa: CASSQLTGDRYTF
len: 13
j_gene: TRBJ1-2
abundance: -
d_gene: TRBD1
v_gene: TRBV6-5

CDR3nt: TGCAGCGCCATTAGAGGTGAAGCTTTCTTT
CDR3aa: CSAIRGEAFF
len: 10
j_gene: TRBJ1-1
abundance: -
d_gene: -
v_gene: TRBV29-1

CDR3nt: TGCGCCAGCAGCTTGGAGCGGGGGGTGAGCACAGATACGCAGTATTTT
CDR3aa: CASSLERGVSTDTQYF
len: 16
j_gene: TRBJ2-3
abundance: once
d_gene: TRBD2
v_gene: TRBV5-1

CDR3nt: TGCGCCAGCAGCTTAAGCGGGAAATACGAGCAGTACTTC
CDR3aa: CASSLSGKYEQYF
len: 13
j_gene: TRBJ2-7
abundance: -
d_gene: TRBD2
v_gene: TRBV5-1

CDR3nt: TGTGCCTGGGACAGGGGCTGGAACACTGAAGCTTTCTTT
CDR3aa: CAWDRGWNTEAFF
len: 13
j_gene: TRBJ1-1
abundance: -
d_gene: TRBD1
v_gene: TRBV30

CDR3nt: TGCGCCAGCAGCTTGACAGGGGGCTTTTACGAGCAGTACTTC
CDR3aa: CASSLTGGFYEQYF
len: 14
j_gene: TRBJ2-7
abundance: -
d_gene: TRBD1
v_gene: TRBV5-1

CDR3nt: TGTGCCAGCAGCTCGGGGTGGGAAGCTTTCTTT
CDR3aa: CASSSGWEAFF
len: 11
j_gene: TRBJ1-1
abundance: -
d_gene: -
v_gene: TRBV11-2

CDR3nt: TGTGCCAGCAGTCAGGAGACAGAAGCAGATACGCAGTATTTT
CDR3aa: CASSQETEADTQYF
len: 14
j_gene: TRBJ2-3
abundance: -
d_gene: -
v_gene: TRBV6-4

CDR3nt: TGCGCCAGCAGCTTGGGCTTTCGGACAGGGAGCTCCTACGAGCAGTACTTC
CDR3aa: CASSLGFRTGSSYEQYF
len: 17
j_gene: TRBJ2-7
abundance: -
d_gene: TRBD1
v_gene: TRBV5-1

CDR3nt: TGTGCCAGCAGCGGCCGGGGACTAGTAATTACAGATACGCAGTATTTT
CDR3aa: CASSGRGLVITDTQYF
len: 16
j_gene: TRBJ2-3
abundance: -
d_gene: TRBD2
v_gene: TRBV5-6

CDR3nt: TGTGCCATCAGTGAGTCAACATTACCATCTGGAAACACCATATATTTT
CDR3aa: CAISESTLPSGNTIYF
len: 16
j_gene: TRBJ1-3
abundance: -
d_gene: -
v_gene: TRBV10-3

CDR3nt: TGTGCCAGCAGTTACAACGGACAGGGGACAACAGATACGCAGTATTTT
CDR3aa: CASSYNGQGTTDTQYF
len: 16
j_gene: TRBJ2-3
abundance: -
d_gene: TRBD1
v_gene: TRBV6-6

CDR3nt: TGTGCCAGTAGTCTCGGGACAGTCCAAGAGACCCAGTACTTC
CDR3aa: CASSLGTVQETQYF
len: 14
j_gene: TRBJ2-5
abundance: once
d_gene: TRBD1
v_gene: TRBV19

CDR3nt: TGTGCCAGCATGCCACAGGGCTTTTACCCTTTCTTT
CDR3aa: CASMPQGFYPFF
len: 12
j_gene: TRBJ1-1
abundance: -
d_gene: -
v_gene: TRBV2

CDR3nt: TGTGCCTGGAGTGTAAAGGGGCTCGAAAAGAACACTGAAGCTTTCTTT
CDR3aa: CAWSVKGLEKNTEAFF
len: 16
j_gene: TRBJ1-1
abundance: -
d_gene: -
v_gene: TRBV30

CDR3nt: TGCGCCAGCGGAGAAGACGGAGGAGGCACAGATACGCAGTATTTT
CDR3aa: CASGEDGGGTDTQYF
len: 15
j_gene: TRBJ2-3
abundance: -
d_gene: -
v_gene: TRBV5-1